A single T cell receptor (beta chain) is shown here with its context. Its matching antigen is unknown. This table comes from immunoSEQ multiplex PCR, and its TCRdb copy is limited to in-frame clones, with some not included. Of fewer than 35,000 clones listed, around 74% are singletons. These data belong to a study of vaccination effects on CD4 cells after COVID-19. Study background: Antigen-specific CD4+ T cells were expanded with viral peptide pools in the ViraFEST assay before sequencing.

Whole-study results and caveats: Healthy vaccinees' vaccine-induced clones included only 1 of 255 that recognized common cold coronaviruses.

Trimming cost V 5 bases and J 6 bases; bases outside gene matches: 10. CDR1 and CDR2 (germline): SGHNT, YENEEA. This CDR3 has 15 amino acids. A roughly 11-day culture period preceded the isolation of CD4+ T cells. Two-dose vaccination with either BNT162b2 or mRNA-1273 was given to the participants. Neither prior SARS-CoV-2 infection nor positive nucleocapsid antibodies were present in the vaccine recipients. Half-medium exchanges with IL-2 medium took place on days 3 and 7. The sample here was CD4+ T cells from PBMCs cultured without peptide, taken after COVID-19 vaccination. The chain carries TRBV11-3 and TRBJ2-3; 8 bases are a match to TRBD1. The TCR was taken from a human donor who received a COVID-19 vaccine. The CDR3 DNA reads TGTGCCAGCAGCCGAGAGGGGCAGGGGGCCGATACGCAGTATTTT. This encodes CASSREGQGADTQYF.